This T cell receptor (beta chain) was recovered during a study of cytomegalovirus exposure and HLA in healthy donors. About this clone itself: Antigen unknown.

The validation cohort, a group of over a hundred subjects, included the donors and was separate from the roughly 670-subject first cohort. Whole-study findings and limits: Rarity characterized most TCR sequences, yet some public TCRs appeared in many donors. It was reported that the classifier diagnosed cytomegalovirus status with high specificity and sensitivity in both the original and validation cohorts. Specificity for CMV antigens was confirmed in vitro for a few of the CMV-associated chains.

Trimming removed 3 bases from V and 5 bases from J; junction bases left unmatched: 6. The germline gives CDR1 SGHTA, CDR2 FQGNSA. The CDR3 has 14 amino acids. Sequencing was performed with immunoSEQ multiplex PCR; in TCRdb, only in-frame clones are kept and a portion is missing. The table includes approximately 120,000 clones, under 90% detected once. Sequences were obtained from PBMCs. The chain has TRBV7-2 and TRBJ2-7; TRBD2 matches at 8 bases. This sequence was found in a woman between 18 and 29 years old in good health and CMV-seronegative. Here the CDR3 DNA reads TGTGCCAGCAGCTTCGGACTAGCCGGGGACGAGCAGTACTTC. The encoded protein is CASSFGLAGDEQYF.